The 7 T cell receptor beta chains listed next were all sequenced from one sample in a study of control samples from healthy donors and cancer patients. Some clones are missing from TCRdb's copy, which holds only in-frame ones; the method was immunoSEQ multiplex PCR. The profile shows around 94,000 clones, over 85% of them singletons. Material for sequencing was blood. All receptors derive from a woman in her twenties or thirties in good health.

The chain couples TRBV12-5 to TRBJ2-5, with a weak D call TRBD1 (5 bases). V shed 1 base and J shed 0 bases, with 6 bases lying between them. Per germline, CDR1 LGHNT and CDR2 FRNRAP. The CDR3 length is 14 residues. CDR3 bases: TGTGCTAGTGGTTTGGAGGGGTACCAAGAGACCCAGTACTTC. This encodes CASGLEGYQETQYF.

V usage is TRBV11-3 and J usage is TRBJ2-6, with no clear D. CDR3 length: 15 residues. Trimming pared 5 bases from V and 0 bases from J, leaving 8 bases between. Germline lookup yields CDR1 SGHNT and CDR2 YENEEA. The CDR3 sequence is CASSVGHSGANVLTF. The CDR3 DNA reads as TGTGCCAGCAGCGTAGGCCACTCTGGGGCCAACGTCCTGACTTTC. Filled out from reference TRBV11-3 and TRBJ2-6, the complete variable domain reads EAGVVQSPRYKIIEKKQPVAFWCNPISGHNTLYWYLQNLGQGPELLIRYENEEAVDDSQLPKDRFSAERLKGVDSTLKIQPAELGDSAVYLCASSVGHSGANVLTFGAGSRLTVL.

This sequence joins TRBV6-1 and TRBJ2-7; 12 bases align to TRBD2. Germline CDR1 is MNHNS and CDR2 is SASEGT. With 1 base clipped from V and 4 bases from J, the junction kept 2 bases outside the gene matches. There are 15 residues in the CDR3. In DNA form, the CDR3 reads TGTGCCAGCAGTGAAGTGACTAGCGGGGGATACGAGCAGTACTTC. It encodes CASSEVTSGGYEQYF.

The V call is TRBV5-1, the J call TRBJ1-1; 7 bases agree with TRBD1. The germline gives CDR1 SGHRS, CDR2 YFSETQ. There are 14 residues in the CDR3. V was pared by 4 bases and J by 1 base, with 4 bases of the junction left unmatched. CDR3 sequence reads: CASSGDRKNTEAFF. Here the CDR3 DNA reads TGCGCCAGCAGCGGGGACAGAAAGAACACTGAAGCTTTCTTT.

The chain employs TRBV11-1 and TRBJ2-1; 12 positions match TRBD1. The CDR3 totals 14 residues. Germline V gene lookup returns CDR1 SGHAT and CDR2 FQDESV (reference sequence). V shed 5 bases and J 8 bases; nucleotides not matched to a gene: 4. The CDR3 reads CASSRGTGGDEQFF. The CDR3 DNA reads as TGTGCCAGCAGCCGAGGGACAGGGGGCGATGAGCAGTTCTTC. The entire variable domain, with the rest obtained from reference TRBV11-1 and TRBJ2-1, is as follows: EAEVAQSPRYKITEKSQAVAFWCDPISGHATLYWYRQILGQGPELLVQFQDESVVDDSQLPKDRFSAERLKGVDSTLKIQPAELGDSAMYLCASSRGTGGDEQFFGPGTRLTVL.

This chain connects TRBV4-1 to TRBJ1-2; D unresolved. This CDR3 has 16 residues. With 0 bases removed from V and 8 bases from J, the gap between germline ends came to 19 bases. The germline V gene encodes CDR1 MGHRA and CDR2 YSYEKL. The CDR3: CASSQEIRSLTGGYTF. In DNA form, the CDR3 reads TGCGCCAGCAGCCAAGAAATCCGCAGCCTCACCGGAGGCTACACCTTC.

The chain recombines TRBV2 with TRBJ1-1; D not resolved. Germline V CDR1 and CDR2: SNHLY, FYNNEI. This CDR3 comprises 16 residues. The ends were cut back, 5 bases at V and 2 bases at J, with 18 bases in the middle. This CDR3 is CASSNSGLASNTEAFF. CDR3 nucleotides: TGTGCCAGCAGTAACTCTGGGTTGGCATCCAACACTGAAGCTTTCTTT.